These 27 T cell receptor beta chains were all obtained from the same sample, sequenced in a study of blood T cell repertoires in COVID-19. Clones were sequenced by immunoSEQ multiplex PCR, and TCRdb holds only the in-frame ones, with some missing. The sample has approximately 350,000 clones, about 90% seen once. Sample: peripheral blood. These receptors were taken from a woman aged 18 to 35 who had recovered from COVID-19.

For the CDR3, the DNA is TGTGCCAGCAGCCCTGTACTAGCGGGAGGTTTCATTCAGTACTTC. Translation: CASSPVLAGGFIQYF. V is TRBV11-2 and J is TRBJ2-4, with TRBD2 identical over 12 bases. Germline CDR1 reads SGHAT; CDR2 reads FQNNGV. The CDR3 contains 15 residues. The trim removed 5 bases at V and 9 bases at J, leaving 8 bases unmatched.

The chain links TRBV4-3 to TRBJ2-5, with D perhaps TRBD1 (6 bases). The CDR3 contains 15 residues. CDR1 LGHNA and CDR2 YSLEER come from the germline V gene. V shed 0 bases and J shed 2 bases, with 10 bases lying between them. CDR3 protein: CASSQDPDRQETQYF. The CDR3 nucleotides read TGCGCCAGCAGCCAAGATCCGGACAGACAAGAGACCCAGTACTTC.

The chain combines TRBV2 with TRBJ2-5; D possibly corresponds to TRBD1 (7 bases). The CDR3 runs 18 residues. CDR1 and CDR2 (germline): SNHLY, FYNNEI. Trimming took 6 bases from V and 3 from J, leaving 26 bases between them. The CDR3: CASRYRRDREVGKETQYF. The CDR3 region has the DNA TGTGCCAGCAGGTACCGTCGCGACAGGGAGGTCGGCAAAGAGACCCAGTACTTC.

The chain uses TRBV2 and TRBJ1-5, with 8 positions matching TRBD1. V was pared by 8 bases and J by 5 bases, with 8 bases of the junction left unmatched. Germline V CDR1 and CDR2: SNHLY, FYNNEI. CDR3 size: 14 residues. In DNA, the CDR3 is TGTGCCAGCGGGTCCCAGGGGGCTTATCAGCCCCAGCATTTT. It translates to CASGSQGAYQPQHF.

The chain employs TRBV7-2 and TRBJ1-1; D uncertain. V was shortened by 4 bases and J by 10 bases, with 13 bases between the two germline ends. This CDR3 has 12 amino acids. From germline, CDR1 is SGHTA and CDR2 FQGNSA. The CDR3 DNA reads TGTGCCAGCAGCTCCCACCAGGTTAGAGCTTTCTTT. Residues: CASSSHQVRAFF.

This chain links TRBV5-1 with TRBJ2-1; a possible D gene is TRBD2 (5 bases). Between the trimmed V and J ends, which lost 1 base and 1 base, there was a span of 12 bases. CDR1 SGHRS and CDR2 YFSETQ come from the germline V gene. This CDR3 is built from 16 residues. CDR3 residues: CASSLQGSPSYNEQFF. CDR3 DNA sequence: TGCGCCAGCAGCTTGCAAGGGAGCCCTTCCTACAATGAGCAGTTCTTC.

The chain couples TRBV10-2 to TRBJ1-1; D gene unclear. Germline V gene sequence: CDR1 WSHSY, CDR2 SAAADI. V dropped 2 bases and J dropped 0 bases, with 7 bases sitting between them. The CDR3 spans 14 residues. The CDR3 protein is CASSEIVVNTEAFF. Written as DNA, the CDR3 is TGCGCCAGCAGTGAGATAGTAGTGAACACTGAAGCTTTCTTT.

The CDR3 sequence: CATSRYRENTEAFF. DNA of the CDR3: TGTGCCACCAGCAGATACCGAGAGAACACTGAAGCTTTCTTT. The chain combines TRBV15 with TRBJ1-1; D is unclear. Germline CDR1 is LNHNV and CDR2 is YYDKDF (reference sequence). The CDR3 has 14 residues. V lost 2 bases to trimming and J lost 1 base, with 8 bases between them. Full variable domain (outside the CDR3, taken from reference TRBV15 and TRBJ1-1): DAMVIQNPRYQVTQFGKPVTLSCSQTLNHNVMYWYQQKSSQAPKLLFHYYDKDFNNEADTPDNFQSRRPNTSFCFLDIRSPGLGDTAMYLCATSRYRENTEAFFGQGTRLTVV.

The chain recombines TRBV9 with TRBJ2-2; D gene unclear. CDR1 SGDLS and CDR2 YYNGEE come from the germline V gene. The length of the CDR3 is 14 residues. V lost 0 bases to trimming and J lost 6 bases, with 9 bases between them. CDR3 residues: CASSVVVPAGELFF. The CDR3 bases are TGTGCCAGCAGCGTAGTGGTTCCGGCCGGGGAGCTGTTTTTT.

This chain joins TRBV4-3 and TRBJ2-1, with a weak D call TRBD2 (6 bases). This CDR3 is built from 13 residues. Per germline, CDR1 LGHNA and CDR2 YSLEER. V was shortened by 0 bases and J by 13 bases, with 13 bases between the two germline ends. As DNA, the CDR3 is TGCGCCAGCAGCCAAGATCGAGGCACTAGCCAGTTCTTC. Translation: CASSQDRGTSQFF.

Details on this clone: The identical CDR3 is also encoded by other nucleotide sequences in the sample. The gene calls are TRBV11-3 and TRBJ1-1, with 8 bases matching TRBD1. The CDR3 totals 13 residues. The ends lost 5 bases at V and 4 bases at J; junction bases unmatched: 3. CDR1 and CDR2 from the germline V gene are SGHNT and YENEEA. The CDR3 DNA is TGTGCCAGCAGCCTAGGACAGGGCACTGAAGCTTTCTTT. Translating it yields CASSLGQGTEAFF.

This clone was found once. The chain's CDR3 is CASSPRGLTDTQYF. CDR3 bases: TGCGCCAGCAGCCCAAGGGGGCTCACAGATACGCAGTATTTT. This chain connects TRBV5-1 to TRBJ2-3; 7 nucleotides line up with TRBD1. CDR1 is SGHRS and CDR2 is YFSETQ in the germline V gene. This CDR3 is 14 amino acids long. The V and J ends lost 4 bases and 2 bases, in that order; junction bases with no gene match: 4.

V and J are TRBV3-1 (or the pseudogene TRBV3-2) and TRBJ1-1; D is perhaps TRBD1 (6 bases). Germline V lookup: CDR1 LGHDT, CDR2 YNNKEL (reference sequence). This CDR3 is 16 amino acids long. V gave up 1 base and J gave up 3 bases, with 15 bases separating them. The CDR3 region has the DNA TGTGCCAGCAGCCAAGGGGCTGGCAGGGGCCACACTGAAGCTTTCTTT. Its protein is CASSQGAGRGHTEAFF.

The genes are TRBV7-9 and TRBJ2-1; a possible D gene is TRBD2 (5 bases). CDR3 length equals 14 residues. Trimming shortened V by 5 bases and J by 5 bases, and 13 bases separated the two germline ends. Looked up from germline, CDR1 is SEHNR and CDR2 is FQNEAQ (reference sequence). The DNA for the CDR3 is TGTGCCAGCAGCCAAGCGAGGGAGCACAATGAGCAGTTCTTC. It translates to CASSQAREHNEQFF.

The chain has TRBV5-1 and TRBJ2-3; D is unclear. The germline V and J ends were trimmed by 3 bases and 0 bases, with 11 bases remaining between them. There are 15 residues in the CDR3. Per the germline V gene, CDR1 is SGHRS and CDR2 is YFSETQ. CDR3 nucleotide sequence: TGCGCCAGCAGCTCAGACGGGTCTAGCACAGATACGCAGTATTTT. It translates to CASSSDGSSTDTQYF.

This clone is a singleton in its sample. The chain couples TRBV7-9 to TRBJ1-4; D uncertain. Germline assignment: CDR1 SEHNR and CDR2 FQNEAQ (reference sequence). CDR3 length equals 13 residues. Trimming left V 3 bases short and J 5 bases short, with 7 bases between. This CDR3 is CASSFPGNEKLFF. DNA for the CDR3: TGTGCCAGCAGCTTCCCGGGGAATGAAAAACTGTTTTTT.

The chain recombines TRBV6-5 with TRBJ2-3; weak D call: TRBD2 (6 bases). Germline CDR1 and CDR2: MNHEY and SVGAGI. The germline V and J ends were trimmed by 6 bases and 2 bases, with 15 bases remaining between them. The CDR3 loop spans 15 amino acids. The CDR3 DNA is TGTGCCAGCAGCACAGACGGGAGCCCCACAGATACGCAGTATTTT. As protein: CASSTDGSPTDTQYF.

The chain has TRBV7-9 and TRBJ1-1; the D gene is possibly TRBD1 (5 bases). Germline V gene data show CDR1 as SEHNR and CDR2 as FQNEAQ (reference sequence). V was cut by 5 bases and J by 5 bases, with 9 bases left in between. The CDR3 covers 12 residues. The DNA of the CDR3 is TGTGCCAGCAGCCCAGGGAGGACTGAAGCTTTCTTT. Amino acid sequence: CASSPGRTEAFF.

The CDR3 sequence is CSVPGARTEAFF. As DNA, the CDR3 is TGCAGCGTTCCAGGGGCGCGGACTGAAGCTTTCTTT. The J gene is TRBJ1-1, the V gene TRBV29-1; maybe TRBD1 (6 bases). The germline V gene has CDR1 SQVTM and CDR2 ANQGSEA. This CDR3 has 12 residues. With 5 bases removed from V and 5 bases from J, the gap between germline ends came to 12 bases.

The chain combines TRBV3-1 (or the pseudogene TRBV3-2) with TRBJ2-2, with TRBD1 matching 7 bases. The CDR3 sequence is 16 residues long. Germline CDR1 LGHDT, CDR2 YNNKEL (reference sequence). V shed 3 bases, J shed 5 bases, and the junction held 9 bases outside the gene matches. CDR3 residues: CASSQTGYRMTGELFF. In DNA form, the CDR3 reads TGTGCCAGCAGCCAGACAGGGTATCGTATGACCGGGGAGCTGTTTTTT.

This rearrangement joins TRBV3-1 (or the pseudogene TRBV3-2) to TRBJ2-7; TRBD2 aligns across 10 bases. CDR3 length: 18 residues. Germline-derived CDR1 and CDR2 are LGHDT and YNNKEL (reference sequence). Trimming removed 5 bases from V and 7 bases from J; junction bases left unmatched: 20. The CDR3 DNA reads TGTGCCAGCAGCTCCCGACGGAAAACTAGCGGGGCGGGGTGGGAGCAGTACGTC. Amino acid sequence: CASSSRRKTSGAGWEQYV.

The CDR3 DNA reads as TGCGCCAGCAGCCGACACCCGTGGGCGTCAATGGAAAGCTCCTACAATGAGCAGTTCTTC. This encodes CASSRHPWASMESSYNEQFF. The chain combines TRBV4-1 with TRBJ2-1; D gene uncertain. This CDR3 spans 20 amino acids. Trimming took 4 bases from V and 0 from J, leaving 25 bases between them. The germline gives CDR1 MGHRA, CDR2 YSYEKL.

The chain carries TRBV24-1 and TRBJ1-2; D gene uncertain. Per the germline V gene, CDR1 is KGHDR and CDR2 is SFDVKD. The CDR3 sequence is 13 residues long. Trimming shortened V by 9 bases and J by 7 bases, and 17 bases separated the two germline ends. CDR3 DNA: TGTGCCACCGAGGAAAGTAAGACGGGTGGCTACACCTTC. This codes for CATEESKTGGYTF.

The rearrangement joins TRBV7-8 to TRBJ1-2; D uncertain. Trimming removed 0 bases at V and 5 bases at J, with 22 bases between. Germline lookup yields CDR1 SGHVS and CDR2 FQNEAQ. The CDR3 runs to 18 residues. CDR3 DNA: TGTGCCAGCAGCTTAGCGATAGGAGGCCGGCATTCTAGTTATGGCTACACCTTC. Protein product: CASSLAIGGRHSSYGYTF.

This clone was picked up one time. This chain uses TRBV6-6 with TRBJ1-5; possible D gene TRBD1, 5 bases. Germline V gene data show CDR1 as MNHNY and CDR2 as SVGAGI (reference sequence). The CDR3 is made up of 14 amino acids. The germline V and J ends were trimmed by 2 bases and 7 bases, with 12 bases remaining between them. CDR3 sequence reads: CASSYQGKGQPQHF. The DNA for the CDR3 is TGTGCCAGCAGTTACCAGGGTAAGGGACAGCCCCAGCATTTT.

The rearrangement uses TRBV7-9 and TRBJ1-5; TRBD1 matches 7 bases. Germline values: CDR1 SEHNR, CDR2 FQNEAQ (reference sequence). This CDR3 is built from 15 residues. Trimming at V came to 1 base and at J to 4 bases, leaving 4 bases not matched to a gene. CDR3 sequence: CASSLGDRDNQPQHF. The CDR3 region has the DNA TGTGCCAGCAGCTTAGGAGACAGGGATAATCAGCCCCAGCATTTT.

The chain recombines TRBV6-1 with TRBJ2-7; 7 nucleotides align to TRBD2. V lost 2 bases, J lost 4 bases, and 5 bases stayed unmatched. The CDR3 length is 14 residues. The germline V gene has CDR1 MNHNS and CDR2 SASEGT. The DNA of the CDR3 is TGTGCCAGCAGTGAAAGGCTAGCGGATTACGAGCAGTACGTC. It encodes CASSERLADYEQYV.